Sequencing of this TCR beta chain was carried out in a study of cytomegalovirus exposure and HLA in healthy donors. About the study: For the approximately 410 genotyped donors, about 79% fell within the Caucasian-associated ancestry cluster.

Healthy bone marrow donors made up the cohort. V lost 4 bases to trimming and J lost 7 bases; unmatched junction nucleotides: 10. Germline CDR1 LNHDA, CDR2 SQIVND (reference sequence). This CDR3 has 15 residues. Regarding the study as a whole: Judged likely to be a sequencing artifact was a cluster of highly shared sequence variants. When analyzed later, a missense DCLRE1C variant was found to be linked to TCR beta V- and J-gene trimming.

This clone came up a few times. Its antigen is undetermined. The PCR was carried out with 60 Vbeta primers and 13 Jbeta primers. Clones were read by immunoSEQ multiplex PCR, and TCRdb kept only the in-frame ones, dropping some. This table has about 59,000 clones, 75% to 85% appearing once. Sequencing was done on a sample of PBMCs. The receptor was isolated from a woman in her thirties or forties in good health and CMV-seronegative. The rearrangement joins TRBV19 to TRBJ2-4; the match to TRBD2 covers 7 bases. Here the CDR3 reads CASSSNGLEANIQYF. CDR3 coding DNA: TGTGCCAGTAGTAGTAACGGACTAGAGGCGAACATTCAGTACTTC.